This T cell receptor (beta chain) was obtained from a study of response to subunit inactivated influenza vaccine. General observations from the study: Researchers suggested that each seasonal influenza vaccination recruits few new T cells.

Only a few counts were recorded for this clonotype. Its antigen is still unknown. TCRdb independently ran MiXCR on the RT-PCR reads; one entry per CDR3 protein. The sample comprises 500,000 to 600,000 distinct CDR3 sequences, 10% to 15% of which are singletons, and around 14% rests with the top ten. The CDR3 spans 14 residues. With V trimmed by 5 bases and J by 4 bases, 4 bases remained unmatched. The V gene's germline CDR1 is MDHEN and CDR2 SYDVKM. The chain is built from TRBV28 and TRBJ2-2, with TRBD1 matching 7 bases. The receptor's source is a man aged 45-65 years who received an inactivated influenza vaccine. The sequencing used PBMCs from blood, collected roughly 47 days after vaccination. The CDR3 loop is CASSKQGSTGELFF. DNA of the CDR3: TGTGCCAGCAGTAAACAGGGGAGCACCGGGGAGCTGTTTTTT.